The 30 T cell receptor beta chains reported below all come from one sample, sequenced in a study of blood T cell repertoires in COVID-19. Only in-frame clones appear in the TCRdb table, and some are missing; sequencing was by immunoSEQ multiplex PCR. The sample lists 90,000 to 130,000 clones; around 80% were seen once. Sequencing was performed on peripheral blood. These receptor sequences come from an elderly woman with acute or convalescent COVID-19.

V usage is TRBV28 and J usage is TRBJ1-2; 7 nucleotides line up with TRBD1. V lost 5 bases to trimming and J lost 7 bases; unmatched junction nucleotides: 13. Germline V gene sequence: CDR1 MDHEN, CDR2 SYDVKM. CDR3 length: 15 amino acids. CDR3 coding DNA: TGTGCCAGCAGTCAAACTATGACGACAGGGCCTGGCTACACCTTC. Protein: CASSQTMTTGPGYTF.

The gene calls are TRBV2 and TRBJ1-4, with 8 bases identical to TRBD1. Trimming cost V 8 bases and J 3 bases; bases outside gene matches: 11. The germline V gene encodes CDR1 SNHLY and CDR2 FYNNEI. The CDR3 has 16 amino acids. In nucleotides, the CDR3 is TGTGCCAGCGGCACCAGGGGGCCCCGCTCTAATGAAAAACTGTTTTTT. Translated: CASGTRGPRSNEKLFF.

This chain joins TRBV6-2 or TRBV6-3 and TRBJ2-3; 10 bases are a match to TRBD2. The J segment lost 2 bases and the V segment lost 2 bases, leaving 4 bases of the junction unmatched. Germline V gene sequence: CDR1 MNHEY, CDR2 SVGEGT. The CDR3 spans 16 residues. The DNA of the CDR3 is TGTGCCAGCAGTTACGGAGCGGGGGGGACCACAGATACGCAGTATTTT. Translated: CASSYGAGGTTDTQYF.

The chain uses TRBV24-1 and TRBJ2-3; D is unclear. Per the germline V gene, CDR1 is KGHDR and CDR2 is SFDVKD. Trimming removed 2 bases at V and 3 bases at J, with 5 bases between. The CDR3 loop spans 13 amino acids. In nucleotides, the CDR3 is TGTGCCACCAGTGATTATCCGACAGATACGCAGTATTTT. Translating gives CATSDYPTDTQYF.

V is TRBV3-1 (or the pseudogene TRBV3-2) and J is TRBJ2-7; 7 bases align to TRBD2. Germline-derived CDR1 and CDR2 are LGHDT and YNNKEL (reference sequence). V lost 0 bases to trimming and J lost 0 bases; unmatched junction nucleotides: 2. The CDR3 totals 15 residues. For the CDR3, the DNA is TGTGCCAGCAGCCAAGAGGGGGGGAGCTCCTACGAGCAGTACTTC. Translated: CASSQEGGSSYEQYF.

The V call is TRBV20-1, the J call TRBJ2-2; D is uncertain. The germline gives CDR1 DFQATT, CDR2 SNEGSKA (reference sequence). Trimming removed 3 bases from V and 0 bases from J, with 8 bases in between. The CDR3 length is 14 residues. This CDR3 is CSASSLANTGELFF. In DNA form, the CDR3 reads TGCAGTGCTAGTAGCCTAGCGAACACCGGGGAGCTGTTTTTT.

J is TRBJ2-4 and V is TRBV11-2, with D maybe TRBD1 (5 bases). This CDR3 comprises 15 residues. The germline V and J ends were trimmed by 7 bases and 0 bases, with 13 bases remaining between them. Germline assignment: CDR1 SGHAT and CDR2 FQNNGV. This chain's CDR3 is CASKTDNLAKNIQYF. The CDR3 coding sequence is TGTGCCAGCAAGACAGACAACCTAGCCAAAAACATTCAGTACTTC. Full variable domain (missing parts from reference TRBV11-2 and TRBJ2-4): EAGVAQSPRYKIIEKRQSVAFWCNPISGHATLYWYQQILGQGPKLLIQFQNNGVVDDSQLPKDRFSAERLKGVDSTLKIQPAKLEDSAVYLCASKTDNLAKNIQYFGAGTRLSVL.

This chain joins TRBV4-2 and TRBJ2-5; TRBD2 is a possible D gene (5 bases). The CDR3 loop spans 16 amino acids. Trimming shortened V by 4 bases and J by 2 bases, and 17 bases separated the two germline ends. Germline values: CDR1 LGHNA, CDR2 YNFKEQ. The CDR3 is CASSPLSTSGQETQYF. The CDR3 coding sequence is TGTGCCAGCAGCCCCCTTTCGACGTCGGGGCAAGAGACCCAGTACTTC.

J is TRBJ2-5 and V is TRBV11-1, with TRBD2 matching 11 bases. CDR3 length: 14 residues. V dropped 1 base and J dropped 5; count of bases not matched to a gene: 0. The V gene's germline CDR1 is SGHAT and CDR2 FQDESV (reference sequence). The CDR3 here is CASSLGTSGETQYF. Written as DNA, the CDR3 is TGTGCCAGCAGCTTAGGGACTAGCGGGGAGACCCAGTACTTC. Based on the CDR3 plus reference TRBV11-1 and TRBJ2-5, the full variable domain is EAEVAQSPRYKITEKSQAVAFWCDPISGHATLYWYRQILGQGPELLVQFQDESVVDDSQLPKDRFSAERLKGVDSTLKIQPAELGDSAMYLCASSLGTSGETQYFGPGTRLLVL.

This clone has a single count. The chain couples TRBV23-1 to TRBJ1-2; no definite D call. TRBV23-1 is filed as an ORF, its function uncertain. The V end was cut by 11 bases, the J end by 3 bases, with 10 bases between. CDR3 size: 11 residues. In DNA form, the CDR3 reads TGCGCCGAGCGGGTCGACTATGGCTACACCTTC. It is translated as CAERVDYGYTF.

This CDR3 is CASSLPTGNTEAFF. CDR3 in DNA: TGTGCCAGCAGCTTACCGACAGGAAACACTGAAGCTTTCTTT. The chain joins TRBV7-9 to TRBJ1-1, with a tentative D call TRBD1 (6 bases). V was clipped by 2 bases and J by 2 bases, with 9 bases between them. Looked up from germline, CDR1 is SEHNR and CDR2 is FQNEAQ (reference sequence). CDR3 size: 14 residues.

The J gene is TRBJ2-2, the V gene TRBV5-1; D uncertain. Deletions cut 7 bases from V and 0 bases from J, with 10 bases between. The CDR3 sequence is 14 residues long. Germline assignment: CDR1 SGHRS and CDR2 YFSETQ. CDR3 sequence reads: CASSIPPNTGELFF. CDR3 coding DNA: TGCGCCAGCTCCATTCCCCCGAACACCGGGGAGCTGTTTTTT.

The V and J genes are TRBV13 and TRBJ2-7; 8 bases are shared with TRBD2. The CDR3 has 14 residues. The junction had 5 bases not matched to a gene; V was cut back by 5 bases and J by 2 bases. Germline values: CDR1 PRHDT, CDR2 FYEKMQ (reference sequence). CDR3 amino acids: CASSPRAGAYEQYF. Here the CDR3 DNA reads TGTGCCAGCAGCCCCCGAGCGGGAGCCTACGAGCAGTACTTC.

The gene calls are TRBV7-2 and TRBJ2-1; TRBD1 agrees at 7 bases. V trimming: 5 bases; J trimming: 0 bases; junction bases outside the gene matches: 7. This CDR3 spans 16 amino acids. CDR1 SGHTA and CDR2 FQGNSA come from the germline V gene. The CDR3 loop is CASSASRGISYNEQFF. Written as DNA, the CDR3 is TGTGCCAGCAGCGCGTCCAGGGGGATCTCCTACAATGAGCAGTTCTTC.

The chain employs TRBV14 and TRBJ1-6, with 8 bases lining up with TRBD1. CDR1 and CDR2 from the germline V gene are SGHDN and FVKESK. Germline trimming cut 1 base from V and 9 bases from J; bases unmatched to any gene: 11. CDR3 length: 17 residues. Written as DNA, the CDR3 is TGTGCCAGCAGCCAAGTCGTGGACAGGGCCTATTTTTCACCCCTCCACTTT. It specifies CASSQVVDRAYFSPLHF.

This chain links TRBV12-1 with TRBJ1-5; the D call in the table, TRBD1, was not verified against the DNA. TRBV12-1 is a known pseudogene. The CDR3 runs 17 residues. The CDR3 bases are TGTGCCACCCGCTCCCAGGGATCTGCTCCGGGCAATCAGCCCCAGCGTTTT. It translates to CATRSQGSAPGNQPQRF.

The chain has TRBV9 and TRBJ1-1; 7 bases match TRBD1. Germline-derived CDR1 and CDR2 are SGDLS and YYNGEE. This CDR3 has 16 residues. Unmatched junction bases numbered 11, after V lost 4 bases and J lost 2 bases. CDR3 region: CASSTTWTGPNTEAFF. Written as DNA, the CDR3 is TGTGCCAGCAGCACAACCTGGACAGGTCCAAACACTGAAGCTTTCTTT.

The V and J genes are TRBV6-5 and TRBJ1-3; D gene ambiguous. The germline CDR1 and CDR2 sequences are MNHEY and SVGAGI. This CDR3 contains 12 residues. V shed 4 bases and J shed 4 bases, with 5 bases lying between them. The CDR3 region is CASSSGGNTIYF. The CDR3 coding sequence is TGTGCCAGCAGTTCGGGGGGAAACACCATATATTTT.

The chain carries TRBV3-1 (or the pseudogene TRBV3-2) and TRBJ1-3; 9 nucleotides line up with TRBD1. The CDR3 has 16 amino acids. V lost 6 bases, J lost 0 bases, and 6 bases stayed unmatched. CDR1 LGHDT and CDR2 YNNKEL come from the germline V gene (reference sequence). The DNA of the CDR3 is TGTGCCAGCAGACAAACAGGGGGCCGCTCTGGAAACACCATATATTTT. Protein product: CASRQTGGRSGNTIYF.

The V and J genes are TRBV12-5 and TRBJ1-2, with 9 bases that match TRBD1. V shed 6 bases, J shed 4 bases, and the junction held 15 bases outside the gene matches. This CDR3 has 17 residues. CDR1 and CDR2 from the germline V gene are LGHNT and FRNRAP. The CDR3 sequence: CASGLRTGAGFSYGYTF. The CDR3 DNA sequence: TGTGCTAGTGGATTGAGGACAGGGGCAGGGTTTAGCTATGGCTACACCTTC.

The genes are TRBV12-3 or TRBV12-4 and TRBJ1-1; the D gene is possibly TRBD1 (6 bases). Trimming removed 3 bases from V and 10 bases from J, with 12 bases in between. The length of the CDR3 is 12 residues. The CDR3 DNA reads TGTGCCAGCAGTTTGGGGCAGACAGGAGCTTTCTTT. Translated, it gives CASSLGQTGAFF.

The rearrangement links TRBV7-8 to TRBJ2-7, with 14 bases matching TRBD2. The V segment lost 4 bases and the J segment 2 bases; nucleotides outside the gene matches: 7. Germline V CDR1 and CDR2: SGHVS, FQNEAQ. This CDR3 has 17 residues. The DNA for the CDR3 is TGTGCCAGCAGCTCCGGGACTAGCGGGGGTGCTACCTACGAGCAGTACTTC. Translated: CASSSGTSGGATYEQYF. Together with reference TRBV7-8 and TRBJ2-7, the CDR3 gives the full variable domain: GAGVSQSPRYKVAKRGQDVALRCDPISGHVSLFWYQQALGQGPEFLTYFQNEAQLDKSGLPSDRFFAERPEGSVSTLKIQRTQQEDSAVYLCASSSGTSGGATYEQYFGPGTRLTVT.

This clone was counted between two and nine times. The chain uses TRBV28 and TRBJ1-2; D not certain. The ends were cut back, 6 bases at V and 0 bases at J, with 5 bases in the middle. Germline lookup yields CDR1 MDHEN and CDR2 SYDVKM. The CDR3 extends over 12 amino acids. CDR3 residues: CASRIANYGYTF. The CDR3 region has the DNA TGTGCCAGCAGGATAGCTAACTATGGCTACACCTTC.

The chain couples TRBV3-1 (or the pseudogene TRBV3-2) to TRBJ1-2; 7 nucleotides align to TRBD1. With 5 bases clipped from V and 7 bases from J, the junction kept 4 bases outside the gene matches. The CDR3 length is 12 residues. Germline assignment: CDR1 LGHDT and CDR2 YNNKEL (reference sequence). Here the CDR3 DNA reads TGTGCCAGCAGCTCAGGGGGGTCTGGCTACACCTTC. It translates to CASSSGGSGYTF.

The rearrangement links TRBV7-9 to TRBJ1-1; TRBD1 agrees at 10 bases. V lost 7 bases and J lost 3; bases outside the gene matches: 8. Per the germline V gene, CDR1 is SEHNR and CDR2 is FQNEAQ (reference sequence). This CDR3 region has 15 residues. The CDR3 spells CASTLRGTGDTEAFF. The CDR3 DNA sequence: TGTGCCAGCACCCTTAGGGGGACAGGGGACACTGAAGCTTTCTTT.

V is TRBV19 and J is TRBJ1-3; no firm D call. With 5 bases removed from V and 12 bases from J, the gap between germline ends came to 14 bases. The CDR3 has 12 residues. Germline-derived CDR1 and CDR2 are LNHDA and SQIVND (reference sequence). The CDR3 loop reads CASSSRAGYIYF. CDR3 DNA sequence: TGTGCCAGTAGTTCCAGAGCAGGATACATATATTTT.

The chain has TRBV7-9 and TRBJ2-1; possible D gene TRBD2, 6 bases. This CDR3 is 16 amino acids long. The V end lost 1 base, the J end lost 3 bases, and 13 bases lay between the germline ends. Germline loops: CDR1 SEHNR, CDR2 FQNEAQ (reference sequence). The CDR3 region has the DNA TGTGCCAGCAGCTTAGGTTCCAGCGGGCACTACAATGAGCAGTTCTTC. Its translation is CASSLGSSGHYNEQFF.

The chain uses TRBV10-3 and TRBJ2-1; TRBD2 matches 12 bases. V dropped 6 bases and J dropped 4; count of bases not matched to a gene: 4. This CDR3 has 15 amino acids. Germline V gene sequence: CDR1 ENHRY, CDR2 SYGVKD. In DNA, the CDR3 is TGTGCCATCAGCGGACTAGCGGGAACTTACAATGAGCAGTTCTTC. This encodes CAISGLAGTYNEQFF.

V is TRBV6-5 and J is TRBJ1-3, with D perhaps TRBD1 (6 bases). V was shortened by 6 bases and J by 3 bases, with 12 bases between the two germline ends. Germline CDR1 MNHEY, CDR2 SVGAGI. This CDR3 has 14 amino acids. The CDR3 reads CASRDSSFGNTIYF. CDR3 in DNA: TGTGCCAGCAGGGACAGTTCCTTTGGAAACACCATATATTTT.

The V gene is TRBV5-1, the J gene TRBJ1-3; possible D gene TRBD1, 6 bases. Germline values: CDR1 SGHRS, CDR2 YFSETQ. The germline V and J ends were trimmed by 0 bases and 1 base, with 11 bases remaining between them. The length of the CDR3 is 16 residues. The chain's CDR3 is CASSLEVRGSGNTIYF. The CDR3 region has the DNA TGCGCCAGCAGCTTGGAGGTCAGGGGATCTGGAAACACCATATATTTT.